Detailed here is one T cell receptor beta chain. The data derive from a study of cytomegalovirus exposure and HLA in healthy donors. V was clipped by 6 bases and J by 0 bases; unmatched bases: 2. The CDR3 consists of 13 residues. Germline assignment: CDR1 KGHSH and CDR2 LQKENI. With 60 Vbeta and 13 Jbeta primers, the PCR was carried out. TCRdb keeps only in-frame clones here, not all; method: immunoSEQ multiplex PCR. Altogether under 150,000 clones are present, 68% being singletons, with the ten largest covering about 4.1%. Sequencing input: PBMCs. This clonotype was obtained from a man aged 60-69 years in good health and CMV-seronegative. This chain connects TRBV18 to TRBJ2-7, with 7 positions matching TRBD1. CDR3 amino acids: CASSGTDSYEQYF. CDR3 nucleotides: TGTGCCAGCTCCGGGACAGACTCCTACGAGCAGTACTTC.